The clone carrying this T cell receptor beta chain was detected once. No antigen is known for it. The CDR3 does not close with the conserved phenylalanine or tryptophan, likely indicating a read error. These data originate in a study of tumor and adjacent non-tumor tissue in lung cancer. Study-wide background: On average, productive TCRbeta reads reached some 4.2 million per sample.

Three rounds of nested PCR, following a modified ARM-PCR protocol, produced the TCRbeta library. Via MiXCR, TCRdb re-called the multiplex PCR reads, giving one row per CDR3 protein. This sample yields some 80,000 distinct CDR3 sequences, of which more than 80% are seen a single time; about half belongs to the top ten. General study points: Top 100 clones took a larger repertoire share in normal lung.

The template was RNA from unsorted bulk tissue. More than 3 cm separated this lung sample from the edge of the tumor. The germline V gene has CDR1 MGHRA and CDR2 YSYEKL. CDR3 size: 15 residues. The origin of this receptor is a man in his sixties with non-small cell lung cancer. The chain carries TRBV4-1 and TRBJ1-5; the D gene is possibly TRBD1 (6 bases). Sequencing was carried out using distant non-tumor lung tissue. CDR3 residues: CANSLGKGVNQPQHY. CDR3 bases: TGCGCCAACAGCCTAGGGAAGGGGGTTAATCAGCCCCAGCATTAT.